Listed below are T cell receptor beta chains from one sample, sequenced in a study of T cell changes during pregnancy in multiple sclerosis. Here immunoSEQ multiplex PCR was the method, and the copy in TCRdb shows in-frame clones only, minus some. The top ten hold 1% to 1.5% of the sample, which has some 97,000 clones, over 85% seen once. The specimen was peripheral blood, collected in the second trimester of pregnancy. The receptors originated from a female donor with multiple sclerosis, enrolled in a pregnancy study. The CDR3 runs from the conserved cysteine through the conserved F or W. A D gene is named only where the DNA matches it firmly. For some rows the clone size is stated as once, few or many, or as a class when expanded; others skip it.

D gene	V gene	J gene	clone size	CDR3 protein	CDR3 DNA
TRBD2	TRBV4-1	TRBJ2-3	-	CASSQGLAGGPTDTQYF	TGCGCCAGCAGCCAAGGACTAGCGGGGGGCCCCACAGATACGCAGTATTTT
-	TRBV2	TRBJ1-5	-	CASSDDLGGSGNQPQHF	TGTGCCAGCAGCGACGACCTCGGAGGGAGTGGCAATCAGCCCCAGCATTTT
-	TRBV7-2	TRBJ1-6	-	CASSLTWQGDSPLHF	TGTGCCAGCAGCTTAACTTGGCAGGGTGATTCACCCCTCCACTTT
-	TRBV5-1	TRBJ2-1	-	CASSLAGGGYEQFF	TGCGCCAGCAGCTTGGCCGGAGGGGGCTATGAGCAGTTCTTC
-	TRBV30	TRBJ1-2	-	CAWSGVGHDYGYTF	TGTGCCTGGAGTGGGGTGGGACACGACTATGGCTACACCTTC
-	TRBV11-2	TRBJ2-1	-	CASSLRARSYNEQFF	TGTGCCAGCAGCCTCCGCGCCAGGTCCTACAATGAGCAGTTCTTC
-	TRBV19	TRBJ2-5	-	CASSMGGETQYF	TGTGCCAGTAGTATGGGGGGAGAGACCCAGTACTTC
-	TRBV9	TRBJ2-7	-	CASSVGEGDIYEQYF	TGTGCCAGCAGCGTAGGGGAGGGGGACATCTACGAGCAGTACTTC
-	TRBV18	TRBJ2-1	-	CASSPPTGEQFF	TGTGCCAGCTCACCACCTACGGGTGAGCAGTTCTTC
TRBD1	TRBV5-1	TRBJ1-5	-	CASSPGTGLNQPQHF	TGCGCCAGCAGTCCGGGGACAGGGCTAAATCAGCCCCAGCATTTT
-	TRBV19	TRBJ2-7	-	CASSISAGDYEQYF	TGTGCCAGTAGTATCTCTGCAGGGGACTACGAGCAGTACTTC
TRBD1	TRBV19	TRBJ2-4	once	CASSPDRGDIQYF	TGTGCCAGTAGCCCCGACAGGGGGGACATTCAGTACTTC
-	TRBV28	TRBJ1-3	-	CASRGVQFSGNTIYF	TGTGCCAGCAGAGGGGTGCAATTCTCTGGAAACACCATATATTTT
-	TRBV28	TRBJ2-2	once	CASSSARGGGTGELFF	TGTGCCAGCAGTTCGGCCCGGGGTGGCGGCACCGGGGAGCTGTTTTTT
-	TRBV6-1	TRBJ1-2	-	CASSEALRAYYGYTF	TGTGCCAGCAGTGAAGCGCTCAGGGCCTACTATGGCTACACCTTC
-	TRBV18	TRBJ2-3	-	CASSPLQGTDTQYF	TGTGCCAGCTCACCATTACAGGGCACAGATACGCAGTATTTT
-	TRBV5-8	TRBJ1-3	-	CASSLGNSFGNTIYF	TGTGCCAGCAGCTTGGGTAACAGCTTCGGAAACACCATATATTTT
-	TRBV7-9	TRBJ1-1	-	CASSQGGSTEAFF	TGTGCCAGCAGCCAAGGGGGAAGCACTGAAGCTTTCTTT
-	TRBV5-6	TRBJ2-5	-	CASSSQGPAGETQYF	TGTGCCAGCAGCTCCCAGGGCCCAGCGGGAGAGACCCAGTACTTC
-	TRBV28	TRBJ1-1	-	CASRIPGQNTEAFF	TGTGCCAGCAGGATACCGGGACAGAACACTGAAGCTTTCTTT
TRBD1	TRBV4-2	TRBJ1-2	-	CASSLRDSYGYTF	TGTGCCAGCAGCCTCCGGGACAGCTATGGCTACACCTTC
-	TRBV4-1	TRBJ1-4	-	CASSQGQGSEKLFF	TGCGCCAGCAGCCAAGGGCAGGGGAGTGAAAAACTGTTTTTT
-	TRBV5-1	TRBJ1-1	-	CASSFQGQHTEAFF	TGCGCCAGCAGCTTTCAGGGACAACACACTGAAGCTTTCTTT
-	TRBV28	TRBJ1-1	-	CASSLVETGAFF	TGTGCCAGCAGTTTAGTAGAAACGGGGGCTTTCTTT
TRBD2	TRBV25-1	TRBJ2-7	-	CASSELTGGPSEQYF	TGTGCCAGCAGTGAACTCACGGGAGGGCCGAGTGAGCAGTACTTC
TRBD1	TRBV9	TRBJ1-1	few	CASSAQTGRTEAFF	TGTGCCAGCAGCGCACAGACAGGGCGGACTGAAGCTTTCTTT
TRBD1	TRBV7-9	TRBJ1-1	-	CASSSQGAHTEAFF	TGTGCCAGCAGCTCTCAGGGGGCCCACACTGAAGCTTTCTTT
TRBD1	TRBV27	TRBJ1-2	-	CASKSTGTNYGYTF	TGTGCCAGCAAATCGACAGGGACAAACTATGGCTACACCTTC
TRBD1	TRBV7-3	TRBJ1-2	-	CASSSTPGTGGRGYTF	TGTGCCAGCAGCTCGACCCCCGGGACAGGGGGCAGAGGCTACACCTTC
TRBD1	TRBV5-1	TRBJ2-7	-	CASSFKGQGIHEQYF	TGCGCCAGCAGCTTTAAGGGACAGGGTATCCACGAGCAGTACTTC
-	TRBV5-4	TRBJ1-2	-	CASTLSGAYGYTF	TGTGCCAGCACCTTGTCAGGGGCCTATGGCTACACCTTC
TRBD1	TRBV6-5	TRBJ1-2	once	CASSYRQGGGYTF	TGTGCCAGCAGTTACAGGCAGGGGGGAGGCTACACCTTC
TRBD2	TRBV27	TRBJ2-5	-	CASSFGGGWETQYF	TGTGCCAGCAGTTTTGGCGGGGGGTGGGAGACCCAGTACTTC
-	TRBV30	TRBJ1-2	-	CAGHTPGYTF	TGTGCCGGGCACACTCCGGGCTACACCTTC
-	TRBV6-5	TRBJ2-1	once	CASYDLLGRQQFF	TGTGCCAGCTATGACCTTCTTGGGAGGCAGCAGTTCTTC
TRBD1	TRBV30	TRBJ2-5	-	CAWSDREETQYF	TGTGCCTGGAGCGACAGGGAAGAGACCCAGTACTTC
TRBD1	TRBV27	TRBJ1-4	-	CASRPGTAEKLFF	TGTGCCAGCAGACCTGGGACAGCAGAAAAACTGTTTTTT
TRBD2	TRBV28	TRBJ2-7	-	CASSLGTSGSYEQYF	TGTGCCAGCAGCCTTGGGACTAGCGGCTCCTACGAGCAGTACTTC
-	TRBV10-3	TRBJ2-1	-	CAISPLINNEQFF	TGTGCCATCAGTCCCCTAATTAACAATGAGCAGTTCTTC